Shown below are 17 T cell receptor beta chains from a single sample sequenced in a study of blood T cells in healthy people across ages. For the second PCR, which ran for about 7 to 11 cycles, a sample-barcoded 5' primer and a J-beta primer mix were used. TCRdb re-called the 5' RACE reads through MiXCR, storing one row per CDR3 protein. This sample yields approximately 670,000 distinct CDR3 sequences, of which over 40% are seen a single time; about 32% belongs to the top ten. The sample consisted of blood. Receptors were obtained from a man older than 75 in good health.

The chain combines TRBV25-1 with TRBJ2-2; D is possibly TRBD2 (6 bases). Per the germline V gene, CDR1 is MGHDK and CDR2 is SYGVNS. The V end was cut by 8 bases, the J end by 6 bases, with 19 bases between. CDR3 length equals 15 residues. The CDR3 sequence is CASQKRAQDAGELFF. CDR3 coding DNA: TGTGCCAGCCAAAAGCGGGCCCAGGATGCCGGGGAGCTGTTTTTT.

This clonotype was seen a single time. The CDR3 DNA reads as TGTGCCAGCAGTGAAACAGCGCATACGCAGTATTTT. It yields the protein CASSETAHTQYF. This chain uses TRBV6-1 with TRBJ2-3; D uncertain. The V end was cut by 2 bases, the J end by 7 bases, with 7 bases between. The CDR3 runs to 12 residues. Germline loops: CDR1 MNHNS, CDR2 SASEGT.

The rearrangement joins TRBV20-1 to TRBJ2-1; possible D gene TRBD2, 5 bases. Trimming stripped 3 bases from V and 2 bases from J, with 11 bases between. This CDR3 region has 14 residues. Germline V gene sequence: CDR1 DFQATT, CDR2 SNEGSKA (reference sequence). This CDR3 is CSASLPGTYNEQFF. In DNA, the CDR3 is TGCAGTGCTAGTCTGCCGGGAACCTACAATGAGCAGTTCTTC.

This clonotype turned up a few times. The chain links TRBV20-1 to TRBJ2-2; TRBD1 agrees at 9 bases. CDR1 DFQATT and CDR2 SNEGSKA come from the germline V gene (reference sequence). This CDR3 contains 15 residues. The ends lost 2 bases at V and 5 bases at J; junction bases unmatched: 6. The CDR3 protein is CSARLHRGRTGELFF. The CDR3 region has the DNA TGCAGTGCTAGACTTCACAGGGGGCGGACCGGGGAGCTGTTTTTT.

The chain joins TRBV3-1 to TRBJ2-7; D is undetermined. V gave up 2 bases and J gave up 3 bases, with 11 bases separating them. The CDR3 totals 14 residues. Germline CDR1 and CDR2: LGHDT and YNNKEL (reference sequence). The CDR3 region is CASSQNDVSYEQYF. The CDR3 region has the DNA TGTGCCAGCAGCCAAAATGACGTAAGCTACGAGCAGTACTTC.

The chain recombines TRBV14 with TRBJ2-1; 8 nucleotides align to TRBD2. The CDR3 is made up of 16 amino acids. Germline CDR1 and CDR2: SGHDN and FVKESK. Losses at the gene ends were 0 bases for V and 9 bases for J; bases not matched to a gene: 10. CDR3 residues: CASSQDLPGGPGEQFF. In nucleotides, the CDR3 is TGTGCCAGCAGCCAAGACCTGCCGGGAGGGCCAGGTGAGCAGTTCTTC.

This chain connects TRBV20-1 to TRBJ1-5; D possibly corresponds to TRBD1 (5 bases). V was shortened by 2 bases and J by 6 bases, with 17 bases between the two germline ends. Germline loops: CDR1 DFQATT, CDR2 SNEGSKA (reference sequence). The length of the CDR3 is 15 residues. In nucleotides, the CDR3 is TGCAGTGCTAGATTGGCAAGAGGGGCGGGTCAGCCCCAGCATTTT. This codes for CSARLARGAGQPQHF.

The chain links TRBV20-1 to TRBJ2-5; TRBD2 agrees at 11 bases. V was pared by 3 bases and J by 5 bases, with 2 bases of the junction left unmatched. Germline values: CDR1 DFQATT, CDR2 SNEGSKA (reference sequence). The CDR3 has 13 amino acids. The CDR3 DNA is TGCAGTGCTAGTAGCGGGAGGGTGGAGACCCAGTACTTC. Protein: CSASSGRVETQYF.

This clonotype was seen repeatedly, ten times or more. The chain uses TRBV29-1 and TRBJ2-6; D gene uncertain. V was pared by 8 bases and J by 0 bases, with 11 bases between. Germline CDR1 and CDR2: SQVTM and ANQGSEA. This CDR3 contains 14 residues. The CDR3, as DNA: TGCAGCATCTCGACGGACTCTGGGGCCAACGTCCTGACTTTC. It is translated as CSISTDSGANVLTF. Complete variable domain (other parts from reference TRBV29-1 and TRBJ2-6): SAVISQKPSRDICQRGTSLTIQCQVDSQVTMMFWYRQQPGQSLTLIATANQGSEATYESGFVIDKFPISRPNLTFSTLTVSNMSPEDSSIYLCSISTDSGANVLTFGAGSRLTVL.

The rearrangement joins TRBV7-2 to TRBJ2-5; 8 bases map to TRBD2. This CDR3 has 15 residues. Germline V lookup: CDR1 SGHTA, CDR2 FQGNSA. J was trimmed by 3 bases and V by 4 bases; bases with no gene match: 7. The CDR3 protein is CASSWGGTREETQYF. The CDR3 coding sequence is TGTGCCAGCAGCTGGGGGGGGACTAGGGAAGAGACCCAGTACTTC.

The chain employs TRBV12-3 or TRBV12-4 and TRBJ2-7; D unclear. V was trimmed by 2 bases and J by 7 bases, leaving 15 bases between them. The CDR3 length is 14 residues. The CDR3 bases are TGTGCCAGCAGTTTAAGTAGTGCCCACAATGAGCAGTACTTC. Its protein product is CASSLSSAHNEQYF.

The CDR3 sequence: CASSNLQWATGQPQHF. The CDR3 nucleotides are TGTGCCAGCAGTAACCTACAGTGGGCTACGGGTCAGCCCCAGCATTTT. This chain joins TRBV6-2 or TRBV6-3 and TRBJ1-5, with D uncertain. The CDR3 length is 16 residues. The V gene's germline CDR1 is MNHEY and CDR2 SVGEGT. V lost 5 bases to trimming and J lost 6 bases, with 20 bases between them.

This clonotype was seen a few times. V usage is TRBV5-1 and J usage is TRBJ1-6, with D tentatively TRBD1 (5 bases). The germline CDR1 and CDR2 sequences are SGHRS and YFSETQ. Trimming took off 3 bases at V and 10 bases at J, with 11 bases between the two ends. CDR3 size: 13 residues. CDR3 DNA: TGCGCCAGCAGCTGGGGACCGGAGTCACCCCTCCACTTT. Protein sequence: CASSWGPESPLHF. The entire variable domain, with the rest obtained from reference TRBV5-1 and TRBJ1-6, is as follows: KAGVTQTPRYLIKTRGQQVTLSCSPISGHRSVSWYQQTPGQGLQFLFEYFSETQRNKGNFPGRFSGRQFSNSRSEMNVSTLELGDSALYLCASSWGPESPLHFGNGTRLTVT.

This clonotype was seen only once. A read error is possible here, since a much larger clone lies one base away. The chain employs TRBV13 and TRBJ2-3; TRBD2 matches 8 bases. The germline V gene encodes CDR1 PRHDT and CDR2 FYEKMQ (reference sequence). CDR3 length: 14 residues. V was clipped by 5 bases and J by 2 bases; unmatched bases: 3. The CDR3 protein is CASSRGLVTDTQYF. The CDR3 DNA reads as TGTGCCAGCAGCCGGGGACTAGTCACAGATACGCAGTATTTT.

The CDR3 reads CASSLVGGGELFF. DNA of the CDR3: TGTGCCAGCAGCTTAGTAGGAGGCGGGGAGCTGTTTTTT. The V gene is TRBV7-9, the J gene TRBJ2-2; possibly TRBD2 for D (5 bases). V was cut by 1 base and J by 7 bases, with 7 bases left in between. The CDR3 extends over 13 amino acids. Germline lookup yields CDR1 SEHNR and CDR2 FQNEAQ (reference sequence).

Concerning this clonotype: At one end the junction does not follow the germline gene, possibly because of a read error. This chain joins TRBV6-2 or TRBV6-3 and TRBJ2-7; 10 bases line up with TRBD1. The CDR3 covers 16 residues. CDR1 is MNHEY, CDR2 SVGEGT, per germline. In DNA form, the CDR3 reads TGTGCCAGCAGTTACTCTGCGGGACAGGGGTGGTACGAGCGGTACTTC. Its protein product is CASSYSAGQGWYERYF.

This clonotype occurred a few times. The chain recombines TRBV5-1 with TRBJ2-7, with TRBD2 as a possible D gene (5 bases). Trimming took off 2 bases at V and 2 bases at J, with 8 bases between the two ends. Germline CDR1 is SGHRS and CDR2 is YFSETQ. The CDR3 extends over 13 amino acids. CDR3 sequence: CASSFAAAYEQYF. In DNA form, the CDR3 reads TGCGCCAGCAGCTTTGCAGCGGCCTACGAGCAGTACTTC. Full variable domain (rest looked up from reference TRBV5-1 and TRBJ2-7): KAGVTQTPRYLIKTRGQQVTLSCSPISGHRSVSWYQQTPGQGLQFLFEYFSETQRNKGNFPGRFSGRQFSNSRSEMNVSTLELGDSALYLCASSFAAAYEQYFGPGTRLTVT.